The clone carrying this TCR beta chain was counted between two and nine times. Its antigen is undetermined. Being one base from a much bigger clone, this may be a read error. CDR3 length: 14 amino acids. Germline assignment: CDR1 SGHRS and CDR2 YFSETQ. The V and J ends lost 3 bases and 0 bases respectively, with 10 bases between them. This record comes from a study of shared clonotypes between healthy human individuals. Findings and caveats of the study: Represented diversity, genetic and exposure-history alike, was limited by few donors.

Sequencing was at deep level. Assay used: immunoSEQ multiplex PCR; TCRdb lists only in-frame clones, some missing. The sample includes about half a million clones, over 75% seen only once; the top ten take about 12%. Sample: PBMCs. The receptor was derived from a woman aged 40 to 49 in good health. Some clones in this sample may be carry-over from other donors' samples. V usage is TRBV5-1 and J usage is TRBJ2-7; D unclear. This CDR3 reads CASSSPTSSYEQYF. CDR3 coding DNA: TGCGCCAGCAGCTCACCGACAAGCTCCTACGAGCAGTACTTC.